This TCR beta chain was sequenced in a study of blood T cell repertoires in COVID-19. Original data processing: Counts of nucleated cells, estimated from reference gene primer amplification, were obtained. The method was immunoSEQ multiplex PCR; TCRdb's version includes in-frame clones alone and lacks a portion of them. From that table come the V and J calls and clone size; the DNA was used to work out D and trimming. The sample lists more than 100,000 clones, about four fifths seen once, with 1.4% in the top ten. Trimming stripped 1 base from V and 8 bases from J, with 8 bases between. From germline, CDR1 is SEHNR and CDR2 FQNEAQ (reference sequence). The CDR3 covers 12 residues.

The sequenced material came from peripheral blood. The source of this sequence is a man in his 60s with acute or convalescent COVID-19. The chain combines TRBV7-9 with TRBJ1-2; D not certain. CDR3 residues: CASSLELEGYTF. CDR3 DNA: TGTGCCAGCAGCTTAGAACTGGAGGGCTACACCTTC.